Sequencing of this T cell receptor (beta chain) was carried out in a study of human T cells and chemical hapten exposure. Study observations and caveats: TCRs whose frequency exceeded 1 in 1000 remained the same following DPC sensitization.

Individual cDNA molecules (in the library) carried attached unique molecular identifiers. TCRdb itself ran the RACE reads through MiXCR, one entry per CDR3 protein. The table has tens of thousands of distinct CDR3 sequences, 9.5% seen once. The V and J ends lost 0 bases and 4 bases respectively, with 7 bases between them. CDR1 and CDR2 from the germline V gene are DFQATT and SNEGSKA (reference sequence). This CDR3 contains 12 residues. Time point defined: patch test 3, about 24 weeks after DPC sensitization. Treatment here: therapeutic diphenylcyclopropenone sensitization with weekly scalp DPC. Unfractionated whole blood was the source of the extracted total RNA. At patch-test visits, sampling came before the patch test. Alopecia patients deemed DPC-suitable, aged 18 to 70, excluding pregnancy. In regard to this clonotype: The antigen is not known.

The sequence came from a man aged 50 or older with alopecia areata. Some clones in this sample may be carry-over from other donors' samples. The chain employs TRBV20-1 and TRBJ2-7; D possibly corresponds to TRBD1 (5 bases). The source material was whole blood, sampled in connection with sensitization to the hapten diphenylcyclopropenone (DPC). The DNA for the CDR3 is TGCAGTGCTAGAGATTACAGGTACGAGCAGTACTTC. Its translation: CSARDYRYEQYF.